This T cell receptor (beta chain) was observed in a study of blood T cell repertoires in COVID-19. Source study methods: Reference gene primer amplification gave nucleated cell count estimates. Assay used: immunoSEQ multiplex PCR; TCRdb lists only in-frame clones, some missing. V, J and clone size are those of that table, while D and trimming were read from the DNA. The profile shows 250,000 to 300,000 clones, about nine tenths of them singletons. Germline V gene data show CDR1 as LNHDA and CDR2 as SQIVND (reference sequence). The junction had 2 bases not matched to a gene; V was cut back by 3 bases and J by 0 bases. The CDR3 runs to 14 residues.

V and J are TRBV19 and TRBJ2-7; TRBD2 matches 7 bases. The sample comprised peripheral blood. The sequence derives from a woman aged 30 to 39 with COVID-19, enrolled during active disease. The CDR3 DNA reads TGTGCCAGTAGTATCGGCGGGAGCTCCTACGAGCAGTACTTC. It translates to CASSIGGSSYEQYF.